This T cell receptor (beta chain) was sequenced in a study of blood T cell repertoires in COVID-19. Seattle cases were enrolled at active infection and followed longitudinally. Assay used: immunoSEQ multiplex PCR; TCRdb lists only in-frame clones, some missing. The table lists around 200,000 clones, approximately 88% of them singletons, with 6.5% to 7.5% in the top ten. CDR1 and CDR2 from the germline V gene are SGHVS and FQNEAQ. The CDR3 runs 18 residues. Trimming took 1 base from V and 0 from J; bases not matched to a gene: 9. This chain connects TRBV7-8 to TRBJ2-3, with TRBD1 matching 8 bases. Specimen: peripheral blood. This TCR came from a woman aged 40 to 50 with COVID-19, enrolled during active disease. DNA of the CDR3: TGTGCCAGCAGCTTAGAATTTTGGGGACAGGCGAGCACAGATACGCAGTATTTT. Protein: CASSLEFWGQASTDTQYF. The full variable domain, in which reference TRBV7-8 and TRBJ2-3 provide the parts outside the CDR3, is GAGVSQSPRYKVAKRGQDVALRCDPISGHVSLFWYQQALGQGPEFLTYFQNEAQLDKSGLPSDRFFAERPEGSVSTLKIQRTQQEDSAVYLCASSLEFWGQASTDTQYFGPGTRLTVL.